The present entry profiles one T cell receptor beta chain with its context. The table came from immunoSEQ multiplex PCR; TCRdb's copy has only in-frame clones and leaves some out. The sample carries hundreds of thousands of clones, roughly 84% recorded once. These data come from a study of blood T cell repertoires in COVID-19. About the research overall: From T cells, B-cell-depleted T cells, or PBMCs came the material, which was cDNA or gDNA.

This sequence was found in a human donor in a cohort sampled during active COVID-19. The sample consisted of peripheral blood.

The CDR3 DNA sequence: TGCAGCGCCAACTGGGGCAGCCAAGAGACCCAGTACTTC. Translating gives CSANWGSQETQYF. The chain employs TRBV29-1 and TRBJ2-5; possible D gene TRBD1, 5 bases. Trimming took off 7 bases at V and 1 base at J, with 13 bases between the two ends. CDR3 size: 13 residues. Germline V gives CDR1 SQVTM, CDR2 ANQGSEA. The full variable domain, rest sourced from reference TRBV29-1 and TRBJ2-5, is SAVISQKPSRDICQRGTSLTIQCQVDSQVTMMFWYRQQPGQSLTLIATANQGSEATYESGFVIDKFPISRPNLTFSTLTVSNMSPEDSSIYLCSANWGSQETQYFGPGTRLLVL.